This T cell receptor beta chain was recorded in a study of blood T cell repertoires in COVID-19. Clones were sequenced by immunoSEQ multiplex PCR, and TCRdb holds only the in-frame ones, with some missing. The data contain around 200,000 clones, about 88% of them seen just once; the ten biggest clones take up more than 4%. There are 16 residues in the CDR3. CDR1 and CDR2 from the germline V gene are PRHDT and FYEKMQ (reference sequence). Trimming shortened V by 4 bases and J by 6 bases, and 22 bases separated the two germline ends. The table lists this clone with a few counts. Sequencing input: PBMCs or T cells enriched from blood (not recorded which). This chain joins TRBV13 and TRBJ2-7, with D perhaps matching TRBD2 (6 bases). The receptor's source is a woman between 25 and 40 years old who had been exposed to COVID-19. The CDR3 here is CASSSSPGFLEGEQYF. CDR3 nucleotide sequence: TGTGCCAGCAGCTCGTCCCCCGGGTTCCTGGAGGGCGAGCAGTACTTC.